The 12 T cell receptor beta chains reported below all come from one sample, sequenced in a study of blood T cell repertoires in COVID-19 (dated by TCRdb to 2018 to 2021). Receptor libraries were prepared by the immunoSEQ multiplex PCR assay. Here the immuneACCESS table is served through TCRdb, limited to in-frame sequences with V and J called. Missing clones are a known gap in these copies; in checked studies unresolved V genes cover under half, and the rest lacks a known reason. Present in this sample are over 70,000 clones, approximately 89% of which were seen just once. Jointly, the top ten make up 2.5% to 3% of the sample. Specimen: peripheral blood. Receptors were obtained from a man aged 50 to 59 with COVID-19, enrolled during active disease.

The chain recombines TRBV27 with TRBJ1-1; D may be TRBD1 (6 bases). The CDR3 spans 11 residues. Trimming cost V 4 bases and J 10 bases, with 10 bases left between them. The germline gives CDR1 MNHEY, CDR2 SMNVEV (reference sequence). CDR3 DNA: TGTGCCAGCAGTTCGGGACAACTAGCTTTCTTT. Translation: CASSSGQLAFF.

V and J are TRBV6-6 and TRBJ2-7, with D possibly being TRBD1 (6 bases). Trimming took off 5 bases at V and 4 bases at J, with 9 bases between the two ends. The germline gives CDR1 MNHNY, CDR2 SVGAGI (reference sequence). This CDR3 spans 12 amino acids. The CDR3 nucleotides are TGTGCCAGCAGTACACAGGGTTACGAGCAGTACTTC. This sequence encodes CASSTQGYEQYF.

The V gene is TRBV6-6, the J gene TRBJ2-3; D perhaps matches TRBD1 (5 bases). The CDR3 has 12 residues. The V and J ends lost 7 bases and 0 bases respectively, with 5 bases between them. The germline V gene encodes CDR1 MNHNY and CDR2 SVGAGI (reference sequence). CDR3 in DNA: TGTGCCAGCAAGGGGAGCACAGATACGCAGTATTTT. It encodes CASKGSTDTQYF.

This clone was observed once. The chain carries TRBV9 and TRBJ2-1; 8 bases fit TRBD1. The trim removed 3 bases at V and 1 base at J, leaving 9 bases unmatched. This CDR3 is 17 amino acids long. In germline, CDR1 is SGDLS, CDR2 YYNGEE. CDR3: CASSASPTGGSYNEQFF. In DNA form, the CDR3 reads TGTGCCAGCAGCGCTAGCCCCACAGGGGGGTCCTACAATGAGCAGTTCTTC.

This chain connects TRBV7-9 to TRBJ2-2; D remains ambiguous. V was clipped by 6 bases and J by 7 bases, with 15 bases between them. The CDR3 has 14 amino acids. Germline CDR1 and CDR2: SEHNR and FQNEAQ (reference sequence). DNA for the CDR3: TGTGCCAGCAGTGGGCCGGTCAGACGCGGGGAGCTGTTTTTT. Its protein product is CASSGPVRRGELFF.

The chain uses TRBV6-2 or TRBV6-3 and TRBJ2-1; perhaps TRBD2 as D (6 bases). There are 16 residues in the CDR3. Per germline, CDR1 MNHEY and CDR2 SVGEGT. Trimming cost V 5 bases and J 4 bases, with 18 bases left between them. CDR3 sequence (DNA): TGTGCCAGCAGTCCGGAGGGATTCCCGGGTTACAATGAGCAGTTCTTC. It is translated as CASSPEGFPGYNEQFF.

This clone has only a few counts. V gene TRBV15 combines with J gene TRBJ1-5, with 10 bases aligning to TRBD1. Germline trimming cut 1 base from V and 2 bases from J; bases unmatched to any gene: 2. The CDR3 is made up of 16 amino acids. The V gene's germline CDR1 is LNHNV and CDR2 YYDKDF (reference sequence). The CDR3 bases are TGTGCCACCAGCAGAGGACAGGGGGCTGGCAATCAGCCCCAGCATTTT. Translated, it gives CATSRGQGAGNQPQHF.

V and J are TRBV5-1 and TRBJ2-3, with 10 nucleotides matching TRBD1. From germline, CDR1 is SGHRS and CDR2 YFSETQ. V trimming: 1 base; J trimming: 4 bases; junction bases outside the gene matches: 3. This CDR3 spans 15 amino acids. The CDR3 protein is CASSLPTGGPDTQYF. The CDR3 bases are TGCGCCAGCAGCTTGCCGACAGGGGGCCCAGATACGCAGTATTTT.

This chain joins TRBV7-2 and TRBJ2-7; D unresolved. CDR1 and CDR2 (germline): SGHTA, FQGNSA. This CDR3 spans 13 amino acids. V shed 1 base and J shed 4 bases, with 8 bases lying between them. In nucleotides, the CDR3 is TGTGCCAGCAGCTTAGATTTCAGTTACGAGCAGTACTTC. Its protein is CASSLDFSYEQYF.

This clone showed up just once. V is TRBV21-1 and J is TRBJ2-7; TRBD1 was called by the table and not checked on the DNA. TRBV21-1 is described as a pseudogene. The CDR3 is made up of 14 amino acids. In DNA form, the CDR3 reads TGTGCCAGCAGCAAATTCACAGGGGCCTACGAGCAGTACTTC. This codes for CASSKFTGAYEQYF.

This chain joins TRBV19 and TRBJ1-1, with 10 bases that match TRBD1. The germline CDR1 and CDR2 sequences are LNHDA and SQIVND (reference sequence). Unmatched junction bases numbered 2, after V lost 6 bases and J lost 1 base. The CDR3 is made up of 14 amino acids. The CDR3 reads CASRGDRGNTEAFF. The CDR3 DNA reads TGTGCCAGTAGAGGGGACAGGGGGAACACTGAAGCTTTCTTT.

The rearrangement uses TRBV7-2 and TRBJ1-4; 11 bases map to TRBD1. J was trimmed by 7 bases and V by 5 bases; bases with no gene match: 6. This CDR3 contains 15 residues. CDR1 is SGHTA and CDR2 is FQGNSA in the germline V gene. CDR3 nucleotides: TGTGCCAGCAGCAAAGGACAGGGGGCCGGTGAAAAACTGTTTTTT. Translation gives CASSKGQGAGEKLFF.